These T cell receptor beta chains were read from a single sample in a study of OX40 agonist ivuxolimab in advanced cancers. Data came from immunoSEQ multiplex PCR; TCRdb stores just in-frame clones and leaves some out. The table lists under 70,000 clones, roughly 90% of them singletons. The sequences come from CD4+ or CD8+ T cells sorted from blood, collected in a trial of the OX40 agonist ivuxolimab. These receptors were obtained from an adult with an advanced solid tumor such as melanoma, head and neck, liver or kidney cancer. Both conserved end residues are trimmed from each CDR3.

cdr3_aa: ASKLAPPYEQY
v_call: TRBV11-3

cdr3_aa: ASSFHESLLNTEAF
v_call: TRBV19

cdr3_aa: ASSLSLTGANYGYT
v_call: TRBV6-5

cdr3_aa: ASSYSSGTPRSPLH
v_call: TRBV6-5

cdr3_aa: ASSQGSLTENYGYT
v_call: TRBV4-2

cdr3_aa: ASSFLRTGGAGGANVLT
v_call: TRBV5-1

cdr3_aa: ASRRDGSYEQY
v_call: TRBV6-1

cdr3_aa: ASSQTPDSSSYEQY
v_call: TRBV4-1

cdr3_aa: ASSFPGTGQNIQY
v_call: TRBV5-8

cdr3_aa: ASSQPGANEQF
v_call: TRBV6-5

cdr3_aa: ASSLGRSSGYGYT
v_call: TRBV6-1

cdr3_aa: ASSLGMGGSGNTIY
v_call: TRBV7-2

cdr3_aa: AISEWLTKRNEKLF
v_call: TRBV6-1

cdr3_aa: ASSWGGDGYT
v_call: TRBV6-1

cdr3_aa: ATSRDSRYTDTQY
v_call: TRBV15

cdr3_aa: ASSLKGGRENTEAF
v_call: TRBV7-3

cdr3_aa: ASNPTGANQPQH
v_call: TRBV6-1

cdr3_aa: ASSRRDSKETQY
v_call: TRBV6-1

cdr3_aa: AWSRSYSGNTIY
v_call: TRBV30

cdr3_aa: ASSLVQGGSPLH
v_call: TRBV27

cdr3_aa: ASSIVMGTSGASYEQY
v_call: TRBV19

cdr3_aa: ASSHRSVYEQY
v_call: TRBV7-2

cdr3_aa: AWSVWGGSSGNTIY
v_call: TRBV30

cdr3_aa: ASRDVTSGSYEQY
v_call: TRBV7-9

cdr3_aa: ASRDYNSPLH
v_call: TRBV6-6

cdr3_aa: ASSSPQGISYNEQF
v_call: TRBV11-2

cdr3_aa: ASSISLAAENNEQF
v_call: TRBV19

cdr3_aa: ASSYRDTYYEQY
v_call: TRBV6-6

cdr3_aa: AFSRQLQETQY
v_call: TRBV30

cdr3_aa: ASAPSSEKLF
v_call: TRBV19

cdr3_aa: ASSNLADSTDTQY
v_call: TRBV19

cdr3_aa: ASSENWDIQKNTEAF
v_call: TRBV2

cdr3_aa: SGHGQGGAEAF
v_call: TRBV29-1

cdr3_aa: ATRDRTGESGNTIY
v_call: TRBV15

cdr3_aa: ASSGVATNEKLF
v_call: TRBV2

cdr3_aa: SVGDRYGYT
v_call: TRBV20-1

cdr3_aa: ASTPTGVQETQY
v_call: TRBV7-7

cdr3_aa: ASSKVINRLTEAF
v_call: TRBV21-1

cdr3_aa: ATRDRGANTEAF
v_call: TRBV27

cdr3_aa: ASSSQGARGYEQY
v_call: TRBV7-9

cdr3_aa: ASSYSREAQDTQY
v_call: TRBV6-6

cdr3_aa: ASSYSRGGAEGYT
v_call: TRBV6-6

cdr3_aa: ASSQSRGSGNTIY
v_call: TRBV7-9

cdr3_aa: ASRRQGAYSPLH
v_call: TRBV19

cdr3_aa: AWGGTDTQY
v_call: TRBV30

cdr3_aa: ASSLAGGQETQY
v_call: TRBV19

cdr3_aa: AWSLGDGTSGRIRNTGELF
v_call: TRBV30

cdr3_aa: ASSFAASGGLETQY
v_call: TRBV7-6

cdr3_aa: ASSNTGDGETQY
v_call: TRBV10-1

cdr3_aa: ASQGGAVDTQY
v_call: TRBV6-6

cdr3_aa: ASSLDTAAAYEQY
v_call: TRBV11-2

cdr3_aa: ASSLGQMNTEAF
v_call: TRBV11-2

cdr3_aa: AWSPKTGLREKLF
v_call: TRBV30

cdr3_aa: ASSQDSRAWTEAF
v_call: TRBV4-2